This T cell receptor (beta chain) was captured by sequencing in a study of identical twins. One entry per CDR3 protein results from TCRdb running MiXCR on the 5' RACE reads. The data contain about 890,000 distinct CDR3 sequences, approximately 13% of them singletons. The CDR3 is 17 residues long. CDR1 and CDR2 (germline): MGHDK, SYGVNS. Trimming took 2 bases from V and 0 from J, leaving 11 bases between them. This same sample was also part of a study on yellow fever vaccine responses in identical twins.

Source material: PBMCs. The receptor was isolated from a woman under 30 in good health. The rearrangement links TRBV25-1 to TRBJ2-6, with D possibly called TRBD1 or TRBD2 (5 bases each). CDR3 sequence: CASSETGLASGANVLTF. In DNA form, the CDR3 reads TGTGCCAGCAGTGAAACAGGACTCGCCTCTGGGGCCAACGTCCTGACTTTC.